The subject of this entry is one T cell receptor (beta chain). Its antigen is not identified. This sample was taken from a study of beta chain features in type 1 diabetes. Study-wide results and limits: TCRB CDR3s were moderately but significantly shorter in Type 1 diabetes patients in all four CD4+ subsets.

Every bit of the isolated RNA underwent reverse transcription, so sequencing read expressed TCRB transcripts. Some clones are missing from TCRdb's copy, which holds only in-frame ones; the method was immunoSEQ multiplex PCR. In the table there are around 16,000 clones, roughly two thirds of which are singletons. Germline loops: CDR1 MDHEN, CDR2 SYDVKM. The CDR3 has 17 residues. Trimming cost V 3 bases and J 8 bases, with 25 bases left between them. Sequences were obtained from stem cell memory CD4+ T cells from blood. The chain links TRBV28 to TRBJ1-2; a weak D match, TRBD1 (5 bases). The TCR comes from a man aged 30 to 39 with type 1 diabetes. This CDR3 reads CASSLGGSPHLLYGYTF. The DNA for the CDR3 is TGTGCCAGCAGTTTGGGGGGGAGCCCACACCTTCTATACGGCTACACCTTC.